A single sample is the source of the 28 T cell receptor beta chains below, sequenced in a study of regulatory and conventional T cells in RAG deficiency. TCRdb's copy holds only in-frame clones and misses some; the assay was immunoSEQ multiplex PCR. The repertoire holds more than 30,000 clones, with approximately 90% as singletons. These data also formed part of another study, on regulatory T cells. That paper states: The PCR used 52 TRBV and 13 TRBJ primers.

The material sequenced was CD8+ T cells sorted from blood. Receptors were obtained from a human donor in good health.

This chain uses TRBV10-1 with TRBJ2-2, with no clear D. This CDR3 has 15 residues. The V and J ends lost 1 base and 4 bases respectively, with 10 bases between them. Germline V gene lookup returns CDR1 WNHNN and CDR2 SYGVQD (reference sequence). The CDR3 sequence is CASSEFASLTGELFF. The CDR3 region has the DNA TGCGCCAGCAGTGAGTTCGCTTCCCTCACCGGGGAGCTGTTTTTT.

The genes are TRBV11-2 and TRBJ2-1, with no clear D. CDR1 is SGHAT, CDR2 FQNNGV, per germline. V was pared by 2 bases and J by 5 bases, with 10 bases between. The length of the CDR3 is 14 residues. DNA for the CDR3: TGTGCCAGCAGCTTACCCCGAAGGGACAATGAGCAGTTCTTC. Its translation is CASSLPRRDNEQFF.

This chain joins TRBV10-1 and TRBJ2-7; 9 nucleotides align to TRBD1. CDR1 and CDR2 from the germline V gene are WNHNN and SYGVQD (reference sequence). Unmatched junction bases numbered 1, after V lost 0 bases and J lost 4 bases. The CDR3 has 14 residues. The CDR3 spells CASSESGQGYEQYF. CDR3 nucleotides: TGCGCCAGCAGTGAGTCCGGACAGGGGTACGAGCAGTACTTC.

The V gene is TRBV9, the J gene TRBJ2-7; TRBD2 is a possible D gene (6 bases). This CDR3 region has 13 residues. V was shortened by 0 bases and J by 7 bases, with 11 bases between the two germline ends. Germline assignment: CDR1 SGDLS and CDR2 YYNGEE. The CDR3 nucleotides read TGTGCCAGCAGCGTAGCACTAGCAGGAGAGCAGTACTTC. This translates into CASSVALAGEQYF.

The chain links TRBV19 to TRBJ1-5; tentative D call: TRBD1 (5 bases). V lost 0 bases and J lost 2, with 11 bases in between. The CDR3 is made up of 16 amino acids. Germline CDR1 reads LNHDA; CDR2 reads SQIVND (reference sequence). The CDR3: CASSIDLGAGNQPQHF. The CDR3 DNA reads as TGTGCCAGTAGTATAGATCTTGGGGCAGGCAATCAGCCCCAGCATTTT.

The chain has TRBV6-5 and TRBJ2-1; D is perhaps TRBD1 or TRBD2 (5 bases each). Trimming left V 2 bases short and J 10 bases short, with 12 bases between. Germline CDR1 MNHEY, CDR2 SVGAGI. The CDR3 length is 13 residues. The CDR3, as DNA: TGTGCCAGCAGTTACGACACCGGGACGGAGCAGTTCTTC. This gives the protein CASSYDTGTEQFF.

This chain connects TRBV7-9 to TRBJ2-2; TRBD2 might be the D (6 bases). Trimming shortened V by 2 bases and J by 4 bases, and 11 bases separated the two germline ends. Germline V gives CDR1 SEHNR, CDR2 FQNEAQ (reference sequence). This CDR3 contains 15 residues. The CDR3 sequence is CASSLSGLSTGELFF. The DNA of the CDR3 is TGTGCCAGCAGCTTATCGGGACTCTCCACCGGGGAGCTGTTTTTT.

The rearrangement uses TRBV4-2 and TRBJ2-7; 9 nucleotides match TRBD1. Germline CDR1 is LGHNA and CDR2 is YNFKEQ. The CDR3 has 15 amino acids. Trimming removed 0 bases from V and 6 bases from J; junction bases left unmatched: 6. CDR3 DNA sequence: TGTGCCAGCAGCCAAGATGTCGGGACAGGGCTCGAGCAGTACTTC. Protein product: CASSQDVGTGLEQYF.

The rearrangement joins TRBV29-1 to TRBJ2-3; 9 bases fit TRBD2. The CDR3 length is 15 residues. Germline-derived CDR1 and CDR2 are SQVTM and ANQGSEA. The J segment lost 0 bases and the V segment lost 1 base, leaving 2 bases of the junction unmatched. CDR3 protein: CSVEGLAESTDTQYF. The CDR3 DNA reads TGCAGCGTTGAAGGACTAGCGGAGAGCACAGATACGCAGTATTTT.

There are a few counts of this clone. J is TRBJ1-1 and V is TRBV28; D remains ambiguous. The CDR3 runs to 13 residues. V dropped 5 bases and J dropped 1 base, with 8 bases sitting between them. The germline V gene encodes CDR1 MDHEN and CDR2 SYDVKM. The CDR3 is CASSARRNTEAFF. The CDR3 DNA is TGTGCCAGCAGTGCAAGACGGAACACTGAAGCTTTCTTT.

The chain uses TRBV4-1 and TRBJ2-6; TRBD1 matches 12 bases. The germline V gene encodes CDR1 MGHRA and CDR2 YSYEKL. This CDR3 comprises 18 residues. V was clipped by 0 bases and J by 4 bases; unmatched bases: 4. CDR3 DNA sequence: TGCGCCAGCAGCCAAGAGGGGACAGGGGGCTCGGGGGCCAACGTCCTGACTTTC. It encodes CASSQEGTGGSGANVLTF.

The chain uses TRBV7-9 and TRBJ2-1; TRBD2 aligns across 7 bases. Germline loops: CDR1 SEHNR, CDR2 FQNEAQ (reference sequence). The ends lost 2 bases at V and 4 bases at J; junction bases unmatched: 8. CDR3 length: 16 amino acids. CDR3: CASSLFVLAEYNEQFF. The CDR3, as DNA: TGTGCCAGCAGCTTATTTGTGCTAGCGGAATACAATGAGCAGTTCTTC.

The chain joins TRBV4-1 to TRBJ2-3; tentatively, D is TRBD2 (6 bases). CDR3 length: 16 amino acids. With 0 bases removed from V and 1 base from J, the gap between germline ends came to 11 bases. Germline CDR1 and CDR2: MGHRA and YSYEKL. The CDR3 nucleotides read TGCGCCAGCAGCCAAGATCCCCCGGGAGGCACAGATACGCAGTATTTT. This gives the protein CASSQDPPGGTDTQYF.

This chain links TRBV11-2 with TRBJ1-6, with D hard to call. The CDR3 runs 13 residues. Germline loops: CDR1 SGHAT, CDR2 FQNNGV. V gave up 0 bases and J gave up 14 bases, with 11 bases separating them. The DNA for the CDR3 is TGTGCCAGCAGCTTAGAGGTCGGCCGAGCCCTCCACTTT. Translated: CASSLEVGRALHF. The whole variable domain, remainder taken from reference TRBV11-2 and TRBJ1-6, is EAGVAQSPRYKIIEKRQSVAFWCNPISGHATLYWYQQILGQGPKLLIQFQNNGVVDDSQLPKDRFSAERLKGVDSTLKIQPAKLEDSAVYLCASSLEVGRALHFGNGTRLTVT.

The V call is TRBV28, the J call TRBJ1-2; D not resolved. The CDR3 loop spans 12 amino acids. CDR1 and CDR2 (germline): MDHEN, SYDVKM. V lost 3 bases and J 3 bases, leaving 5 bases between the germline ends. Written as DNA, the CDR3 is TGTGCCAGCAGTTTTAGCGACTATGGCTACACCTTC. Translated, it gives CASSFSDYGYTF.

V is TRBV7-6 and J is TRBJ2-3; D is unresolved. CDR1 is SGHVS, CDR2 FNYEAQ, per germline. The ends were cut back, 2 bases at V and 2 bases at J, with 14 bases in the middle. The CDR3 loop spans 16 amino acids. The CDR3 DNA reads TGTGCCAGCAGCTTAAGCACACAATCTCCCACAGATACGCAGTATTTT. Its protein is CASSLSTQSPTDTQYF.

This clone turned up a few times. The genes are TRBV30 and TRBJ1-2, with 8 positions matching TRBD1. The V gene end was trimmed by 0 bases and the J gene end by 4 bases; junction bases not matched to a gene: 13. The CDR3 is 17 amino acids. Per the germline V gene, CDR1 is GTSNPN and CDR2 is SVGIG (reference sequence). The CDR3, as DNA: TGTGCCTGGAGTGTGGACAGGGTCGGGCGAGAGTTCTATGGCTACACCTTC. It specifies CAWSVDRVGREFYGYTF.

Of note for this clone: A read error may account for a junction end that differs from germline. The chain couples TRBV7-7 to TRBJ1-4; perhaps TRBD1 as D (5 bases). The CDR3 sequence is 15 residues long. The V gene's germline CDR1 is SSHAT and CDR2 FNYEAQ (reference sequence). CDR3 sequence (DNA): TGTGCTAGCAGCTTAACGGCCAGGGACAATGAAAAACTGTTTTTT. Its translation is CASSLTARDNEKLFF.

The V gene is TRBV11-2, the J gene TRBJ2-5; the D gene is possibly TRBD2 (5 bases). Between the trimmed V and J ends, which lost 0 bases and 4 bases, there was a span of 9 bases. CDR1 and CDR2 from the germline V gene are SGHAT and FQNNGV. This CDR3 region has 14 residues. CDR3: CASSLEGRGETQYF. As DNA, the CDR3 is TGTGCCAGCAGCTTAGAGGGCCGGGGAGAGACCCAGTACTTC.

In its sample, this clone was seen once. J is TRBJ2-1 and V is TRBV6-5, with a tentative D call TRBD2 (5 bases). The germline gives CDR1 MNHEY, CDR2 SVGAGI. V was pared by 5 bases and J by 9 bases, with 11 bases between. The CDR3 contains 12 residues. This CDR3 is CASSVSDSEQFF. As DNA, the CDR3 is TGTGCCAGCAGTGTTAGCGACTCTGAGCAGTTCTTC.

The chain has TRBV11-2 and TRBJ2-7; D unresolved. V gave up 0 bases and J gave up 0 bases, with 9 bases separating them. CDR3 length equals 15 residues. The germline gives CDR1 SGHAT, CDR2 FQNNGV. The CDR3 loop is CASSLDKYTSYEQYF. DNA of the CDR3: TGTGCCAGCAGCTTAGATAAGTACACCTCCTACGAGCAGTACTTC.

V is TRBV6-5 and J is TRBJ1-3; D might be TRBD1 (6 bases). This CDR3 is built from 14 residues. CDR1 MNHEY and CDR2 SVGAGI come from the germline V gene. V lost 5 bases and J lost 3, with 11 bases in between. CDR3 region: CASSTGANGNTIYF. CDR3 nucleotide sequence: TGTGCCAGCAGTACGGGGGCGAATGGAAACACCATATATTTT.

CDR3 sequence: CAWAGIEAFF. The CDR3 region has the DNA TGTGCCTGGGCCGGGATCGAAGCTTTCTTT. This rearrangement joins TRBV30 to TRBJ1-1; D is undetermined. CDR3 size: 10 residues. The germline V gene encodes CDR1 GTSNPN and CDR2 SVGIG (reference sequence). The V and J ends lost 5 bases and 8 bases respectively, with 9 bases between them.

The table lists this clone with a few counts. This chain uses TRBV19 with TRBJ1-1; TRBD1 is a possible D gene (6 bases). Germline CDR1 and CDR2: LNHDA and SQIVND (reference sequence). The CDR3 contains 13 residues. With 6 bases removed from V and 7 bases from J, the gap between germline ends came to 15 bases. The DNA for the CDR3 is TGTGCCAGTAGGCCGGGGGCGGCCGGTGAAGCTTTCTTT. Translating it yields CASRPGAAGEAFF.

This rearrangement joins TRBV6-5 to TRBJ2-2; tentative D call: TRBD2 (6 bases). Deletions cut 4 bases from V and 2 bases from J, with 11 bases between. The V gene's germline CDR1 is MNHEY and CDR2 SVGAGI. The CDR3 is 15 amino acids. CDR3 sequence reads: CASSWEESNTGELFF. The CDR3 region has the DNA TGTGCCAGCAGTTGGGAGGAATCCAACACCGGGGAGCTGTTTTTT.

This sequence joins TRBV13 and TRBJ2-3; 8 positions match TRBD1. The CDR3 totals 15 residues. Germline assignment: CDR1 PRHDT and CDR2 FYEKMQ (reference sequence). Unmatched junction bases numbered 10, after V lost 5 bases and J lost 6 bases. The CDR3 DNA sequence: TGTGCCAGCAGCCAAGGACAGGGAATGTTCGATACGCAGTATTTT. Protein: CASSQGQGMFDTQYF.

The chain couples TRBV6-1 to TRBJ2-7, with TRBD2 identical over 9 bases. The CDR3 is 15 amino acids. In germline, CDR1 is MNHNS, CDR2 SASEGT. J lost 3 bases, V lost 7 bases, and 10 bases had no gene match. Here the CDR3 DNA reads TGTGCCAGCACCGCTGGCGGGGGGGGTGACTACGAGCAGTACTTC. Protein: CASTAGGGGDYEQYF.

The chain has TRBV6-1 and TRBJ1-1, with TRBD1 identical over 7 bases. The CDR3 consists of 14 residues. The junction had 15 bases not matched to a gene; V was cut back by 6 bases and J by 11 bases. Germline V CDR1 and CDR2: MNHNS, SASEGT. CDR3 sequence: CASRNRGATGMAFF. The CDR3 bases are TGTGCCAGCAGAAACAGGGGCGCGACCGGCATGGCTTTCTTT.